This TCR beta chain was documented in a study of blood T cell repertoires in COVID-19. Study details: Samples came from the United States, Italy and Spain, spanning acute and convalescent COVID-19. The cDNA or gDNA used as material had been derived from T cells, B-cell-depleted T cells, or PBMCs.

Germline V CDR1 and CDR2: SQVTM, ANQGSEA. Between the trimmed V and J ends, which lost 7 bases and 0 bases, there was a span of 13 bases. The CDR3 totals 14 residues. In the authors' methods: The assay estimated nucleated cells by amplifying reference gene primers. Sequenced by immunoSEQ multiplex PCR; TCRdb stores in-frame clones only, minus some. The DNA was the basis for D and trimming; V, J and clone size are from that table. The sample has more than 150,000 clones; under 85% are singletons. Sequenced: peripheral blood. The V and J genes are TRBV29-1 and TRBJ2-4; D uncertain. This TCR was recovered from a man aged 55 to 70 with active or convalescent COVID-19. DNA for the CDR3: TGCAGCGCGGCTGGGCCCTTAGCCAAAAACATTCAGTACTTC. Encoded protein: CSAAGPLAKNIQYF.